This T cell receptor (beta chain) was sequenced in a study of T-cell memory formation after mild COVID-19. Turning to the study itself: Largely donor-specific sequence clusters came from a couple of donors.

Findings and limits, study-wide: Contracting clones from day 15 to 85 had balanced CD4/CD8; later expanders favoured CD4+.

A 5'RACE reaction primed in the constant segment made cDNA libraries of TCR alpha and TCR beta, and these carried sample barcodes and UMIs. MiXCR was run by TCRdb on the 5' RACE reads, yielding one entry per CDR3 protein. The sample includes 240,000 or so distinct CDR3 sequences, roughly a tenth of them seen just once. This clonotype was detected a few times. The antigen is not known. This CDR3 is 16 amino acids long. Germline CDR1 is LGHDT and CDR2 is YNNKEL (reference sequence). The J segment lost 8 bases and the V segment lost 5 bases, leaving 12 bases of the junction unmatched. This receptor was obtained from a young man who had mild COVID-19 (a few samples of this study predate the infection). Cell type and time point are not known. This sequence joins TRBV3-1 and TRBJ2-1; the match to TRBD1 covers 10 bases. Sequences were obtained from PBMCs or a T cell subset sorted from them (not recorded which). CDR3 protein: CASSSRTGGGDYEQFF. The CDR3 DNA reads as TGTGCCAGCAGCTCTCGGACAGGGGGTGGGGATTATGAGCAGTTCTTC.